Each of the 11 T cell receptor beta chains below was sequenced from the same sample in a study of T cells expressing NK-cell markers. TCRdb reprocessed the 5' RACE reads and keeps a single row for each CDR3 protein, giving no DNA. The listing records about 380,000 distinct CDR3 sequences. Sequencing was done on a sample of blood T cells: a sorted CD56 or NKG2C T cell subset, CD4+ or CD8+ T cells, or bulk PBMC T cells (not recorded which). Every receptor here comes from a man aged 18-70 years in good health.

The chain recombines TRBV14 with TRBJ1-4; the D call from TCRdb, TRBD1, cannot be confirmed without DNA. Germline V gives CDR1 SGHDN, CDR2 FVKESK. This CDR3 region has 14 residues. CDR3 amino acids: CASSGRDRREKLFF.

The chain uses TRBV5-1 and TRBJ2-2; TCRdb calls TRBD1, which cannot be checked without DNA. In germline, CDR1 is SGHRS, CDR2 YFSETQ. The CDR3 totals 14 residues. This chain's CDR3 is CASSPGQATGELFF.

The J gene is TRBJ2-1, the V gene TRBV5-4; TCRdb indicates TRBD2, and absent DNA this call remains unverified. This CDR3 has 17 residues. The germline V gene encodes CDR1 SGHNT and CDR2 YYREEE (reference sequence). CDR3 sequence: CASSLPGLAGGPREQFF.

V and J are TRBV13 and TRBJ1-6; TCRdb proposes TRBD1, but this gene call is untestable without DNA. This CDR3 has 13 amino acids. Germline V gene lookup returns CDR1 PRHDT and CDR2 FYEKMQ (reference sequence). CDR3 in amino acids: CASSIHRNSPLHF.

CDR3: CASARGEETQYF. This sequence joins TRBV7-2 and TRBJ2-5; TCRdb returns TRBD1, unconfirmable since there is no DNA. CDR3 length: 12 amino acids. In germline, CDR1 is SGHTA, CDR2 FQGNSA.

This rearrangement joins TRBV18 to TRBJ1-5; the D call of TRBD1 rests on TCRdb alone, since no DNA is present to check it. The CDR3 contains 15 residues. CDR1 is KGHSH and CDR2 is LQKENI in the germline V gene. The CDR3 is CASSPQGARNQPQHF. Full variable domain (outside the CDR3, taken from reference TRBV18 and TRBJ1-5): NAGVMQNPRHLVRRRGQEARLRCSPMKGHSHVYWYRQLPEEGLKFMVYLQKENIIDESGMPKERFSAEFPKEGPSILRIQQVVRGDSAAYFCASSPQGARNQPQHFGDGTRLSIL.

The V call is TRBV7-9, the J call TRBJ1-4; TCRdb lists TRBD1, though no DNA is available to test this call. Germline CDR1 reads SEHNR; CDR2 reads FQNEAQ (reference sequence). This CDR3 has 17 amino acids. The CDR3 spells CASSSTQDRVIREKLFF. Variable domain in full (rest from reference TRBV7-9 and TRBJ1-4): DTGVSQNPRHKITKRGQNVTFRCDPISEHNRLYWYRQTLGQGPEFLTYFQNEAQLEKSRLLSDRFSAERPKGSFSTLEIQRTEQGDSAMYLCASSSTQDRVIREKLFFGSGTQLSVL.

CDR3 amino acids: CASSPLYYELFYYEQYF. The gene calls are TRBV18 and TRBJ2-7. Germline CDR1 KGHSH, CDR2 LQKENI. This CDR3 spans 17 amino acids.

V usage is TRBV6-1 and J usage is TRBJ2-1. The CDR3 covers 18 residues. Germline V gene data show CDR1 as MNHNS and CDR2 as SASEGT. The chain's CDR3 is CASSEELASEFSYNEQFF.

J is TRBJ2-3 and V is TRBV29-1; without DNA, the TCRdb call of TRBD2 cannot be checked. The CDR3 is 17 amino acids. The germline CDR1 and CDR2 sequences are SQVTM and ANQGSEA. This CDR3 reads CSVVGERGGRGTDTQYF.

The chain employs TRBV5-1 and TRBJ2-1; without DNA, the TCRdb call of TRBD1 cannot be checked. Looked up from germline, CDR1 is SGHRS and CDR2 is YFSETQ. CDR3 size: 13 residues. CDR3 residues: CASSSTQGFEQFF. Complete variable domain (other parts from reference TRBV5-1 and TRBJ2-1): KAGVTQTPRYLIKTRGQQVTLSCSPISGHRSVSWYQQTPGQGLQFLFEYFSETQRNKGNFPGRFSGRQFSNSRSEMNVSTLELGDSALYLCASSSTQGFEQFFGPGTRLTVL.